The next 32 T cell receptor beta chains were all read from a single sample in a study of T-cell memory formation after mild COVID-19. TCRdb recomputed calls from the 5' RACE reads with MiXCR, one row per CDR3 protein. The sample lists fewer than 400,000 distinct CDR3 sequences, over 10% occurring once. Material: PBMCs or a T cell subset sorted from them (not recorded which). The receptors shown here come from a man between 18 and 29 years old who had mild COVID-19 (a few samples of this study predate the infection). Cell type and time point are not known.

The chain has TRBV4-2 and TRBJ2-5; D possibly uses TRBD1 or TRBD2 (7 bases each). The V and J ends lost 3 bases and 5 bases respectively, with 19 bases between them. There are 16 residues in the CDR3. The V gene's germline CDR1 is LGHNA and CDR2 YNFKEQ. The CDR3 DNA is TGTGCCAGCAGCCAGCCCAGGGGGGGCCCGCAGGAGACCCAGTACTTC. Its translation: CASSQPRGGPQETQYF.

This clonotype has just a few counts. The chain carries TRBV7-8 and TRBJ2-3; TRBD2 agrees at 8 bases. Germline values: CDR1 SGHVS, CDR2 FQNEAQ. The CDR3 contains 15 residues. J lost 4 bases, V lost 3 bases, and 6 bases had no gene match. CDR3 residues: CASSLIAGFADTQYF. In DNA form, the CDR3 reads TGTGCCAGCAGCTTGATAGCGGGGTTCGCAGATACGCAGTATTTT.

The table lists this clonotype with many counts. This chain links TRBV7-9 with TRBJ2-5; the match to TRBD2 covers 12 bases. There are 17 residues in the CDR3. Germline V gene data show CDR1 as SEHNR and CDR2 as FQNEAQ (reference sequence). V trimming: 1 base; J trimming: 1 base; junction bases outside the gene matches: 4. CDR3 nucleotides: TGTGCCAGCAGCTTAGTTGGGGGACTAGCGGGCCAAGAGACCCAGTACTTC. It encodes CASSLVGGLAGQETQYF.

This clonotype was observed a handful of times. The rearrangement links TRBV7-2 to TRBJ1-2, with 11 bases identical to TRBD1. The germline CDR1 and CDR2 sequences are SGHTA and FQGNSA. The CDR3 consists of 14 residues. Trimming at V came to 2 bases and at J to 7 bases, leaving 3 bases not matched to a gene. CDR3 in amino acids: CASSLIGTGGGYTF. CDR3 sequence (DNA): TGTGCCAGCAGCTTAATCGGGACAGGGGGTGGCTACACCTTC.

The rearrangement joins TRBV24-1 to TRBJ1-2; D is ambiguous. CDR1 KGHDR and CDR2 SFDVKD come from the germline V gene. The CDR3 loop spans 13 amino acids. V was clipped by 4 bases and J by 0 bases, with 5 bases between them. The CDR3 region is CATSEGPNYGYTF. The CDR3 DNA reads TGTGCCACCAGTGAGGGTCCTAACTATGGCTACACCTTC.

This clonotype was recorded a few times. The chain employs TRBV12-3 or TRBV12-4 and TRBJ2-3; 7 bases agree with TRBD2. V shed 3 bases, J shed 8 bases, and the junction held 14 bases outside the gene matches. The CDR3 extends over 16 amino acids. The CDR3 loop is CASSFTAGVLSGTQYF. DNA of the CDR3: TGTGCCAGCAGTTTTACGGCGGGGGTCCTTTCGGGTACGCAGTATTTT.

This sequence joins TRBV15 and TRBJ2-2, with TRBD2 as a possible D gene (5 bases). V lost 8 bases and J 7 bases, leaving 14 bases between the germline ends. This CDR3 comprises 13 residues. Germline CDR1 reads LNHNV; CDR2 reads YYDKDF (reference sequence). CDR3 nucleotides: TGTGCCACCGAGGGTGAGGCGGGCGGGGAGCTGTTTTTT. Residues: CATEGEAGGELFF.

This clonotype was detected only a few times. The chain links TRBV20-1 to TRBJ1-1, with 7 bases fitting TRBD1. The junction had 8 bases not matched to a gene; V was cut back by 0 bases and J by 1 base. Germline assignment: CDR1 DFQATT and CDR2 SNEGSKA (reference sequence). This CDR3 comprises 16 residues. The CDR3 sequence is CSARDPRTGENTEAFF. CDR3 coding DNA: TGCAGTGCTAGAGATCCCCGAACAGGGGAGAACACTGAAGCTTTCTTT.

The sample holds a few counts of this clonotype. The V call is TRBV18, the J call TRBJ2-1; TRBD2 matches 7 bases. From germline, CDR1 is KGHSH and CDR2 LQKENI. V was pared by 4 bases and J by 5 bases, with 5 bases of the junction left unmatched. The CDR3 is 14 amino acids. The CDR3 is CASSLSGDNNEQFF. The CDR3 DNA is TGTGCCAGCTCACTGAGCGGGGATAACAATGAGCAGTTCTTC.

This clonotype was seen a handful of times. The chain carries TRBV12-3 or TRBV12-4 and TRBJ1-3; the D is unclear. This CDR3 comprises 14 residues. V lost 6 bases to trimming and J lost 3 bases, with 12 bases between them. CDR3 sequence (DNA): TGTGCCAGCAGCCGCACACCCTATGGAAACACCATATATTTT. Translating gives CASSRTPYGNTIYF.

This clonotype was recorded many times. This sequence joins TRBV7-2 and TRBJ1-3; D is undetermined. V lost 1 base, J lost 5 bases, and 3 bases lay in between. Germline V CDR1 and CDR2: SGHTA, FQGNSA. CDR3 length: 12 residues. The CDR3: CASSLDRNTIYF. As DNA, the CDR3 is TGTGCCAGCAGCTTAGATAGAAACACCATATATTTT. The variable domain in full, with the rest retrieved from reference TRBV7-2 and TRBJ1-3, is GAGVSQSPSNKVTEKGKDVELRCDPISGHTALYWYRQSLGQGLEFLIYFQGNSAPDKSGLPSDRFSAERTGGSVSTLTIQRTQQEDSAVYLCASSLDRNTIYFGEGSWLTVV.

This sequence joins TRBV12-3 or TRBV12-4 and TRBJ2-5, with a possible D match to TRBD1 (5 bases). The CDR3 covers 14 residues. V was trimmed by 3 bases and J by 1 base, leaving 9 bases between them. CDR3 in DNA: TGTGCCAGCAGTTTTCGGCAGGGCCAAGAGACCCAGTACTTC. Encoded protein: CASSFRQGQETQYF.

This clonotype was picked up a small number of times. V usage is TRBV5-1 and J usage is TRBJ1-1; no definite D call. Trimming shortened V by 4 bases and J by 7 bases, and 17 bases separated the two germline ends. CDR1 is SGHRS and CDR2 is YFSETQ in the germline V gene. The CDR3 is 14 amino acids. The CDR3 sequence is CASSPYVADGEAFF. CDR3 DNA: TGCGCCAGCAGCCCATACGTCGCGGACGGTGAAGCTTTCTTT.

This clonotype was seen repeatedly, ten times or more. The chain has TRBV5-1 and TRBJ1-6, with D unclear. CDR3 length equals 16 residues. The germline gives CDR1 SGHRS, CDR2 YFSETQ. Trimming stripped 0 bases from V and 9 bases from J, with 16 bases between. CDR3 in amino acids: CASSLAVGSGISPLHF. The CDR3 bases are TGCGCCAGCAGCTTGGCCGTCGGCAGCGGGATTTCACCCCTCCACTTT.

J is TRBJ2-2 and V is TRBV27; TRBD2 might be the D (5 bases). Looked up from germline, CDR1 is MNHEY and CDR2 is SMNVEV (reference sequence). V lost 7 bases to trimming and J lost 3 bases, with 9 bases between them. The CDR3 loop spans 13 amino acids. CDR3 coding DNA: TGTGCCAGCATTGGGAGATACACCGGGGAGCTGTTTTTT. Encoded protein: CASIGRYTGELFF.

In this sample, this clonotype turned up a few times. The rearrangement joins TRBV5-6 to TRBJ2-1; D remains unclear. The CDR3 length is 11 residues. V lost 1 base and J lost 10, with 6 bases in between. Germline V lookup: CDR1 SGHDT, CDR2 YYEEEE. The CDR3: CASSLLEEQFF. The DNA for the CDR3 is TGTGCCAGCAGCTTGTTGGAGGAGCAGTTCTTC.

Here the CDR3 reads CASSFMGARQPQHF. Here the CDR3 DNA reads TGTGCCAGCAGCTTCATGGGGGCGCGGCAGCCCCAGCATTTT. The V call is TRBV7-2, the J call TRBJ1-5; possible D gene TRBD1, 6 bases. Trimming removed 3 bases from V and 7 bases from J, with 13 bases in between. The CDR3 has 14 residues. CDR1 and CDR2 (germline): SGHTA, FQGNSA.

The rearrangement uses TRBV7-2 and TRBJ1-4; no firm D call. CDR3 length equals 14 residues. Germline loops: CDR1 SGHTA, CDR2 FQGNSA. V was trimmed by 3 bases and J by 10 bases, leaving 15 bases between them. The CDR3 here is CASSFDGRTRKLFF. The CDR3 DNA sequence: TGTGCCAGCAGCTTTGATGGGCGAACAAGAAAACTGTTTTTT. The variable domain in full, with the rest retrieved from reference TRBV7-2 and TRBJ1-4, is GAGVSQSPSNKVTEKGKDVELRCDPISGHTALYWYRQSLGQGLEFLIYFQGNSAPDKSGLPSDRFSAERTGGSVSTLTIQRTQQEDSAVYLCASSFDGRTRKLFFGSGTQLSVL.

The chain is built from TRBV19 and TRBJ1-1, with D possibly being TRBD1 (5 bases). V was trimmed by 4 bases and J by 3 bases, leaving 12 bases between them. The CDR3 extends over 14 amino acids. CDR1 LNHDA and CDR2 SQIVND come from the germline V gene (reference sequence). As DNA, the CDR3 is TGTGCCAGTAGTAATGGGGGGTTGGACACTGAAGCTTTCTTT. Translated: CASSNGGLDTEAFF.

The chain links TRBV7-3 to TRBJ2-6; no clear D gene. In germline, CDR1 is SGHTA, CDR2 FQGTGA. The V and J ends lost 0 bases and 0 bases respectively, with 0 bases between them. The CDR3 extends over 14 amino acids. CDR3 sequence (DNA): TGTGCCAGCAGCTTAACCTCTGGGGCCAACGTCCTGACTTTC. Translating gives CASSLTSGANVLTF.

This clonotype has at least ten counts. CDR3 bases: TGCGCCAGCAGCCAAGCGGGACTAGCGGGGGGGCGCGCAGATACGCAGTATTTT. Its protein is CASSQAGLAGGRADTQYF. This chain joins TRBV4-1 and TRBJ2-3, with 16 nucleotides matching TRBD2. This CDR3 comprises 18 residues. Looked up from germline, CDR1 is MGHRA and CDR2 is YSYEKL. The V and J ends lost 1 base and 4 bases, in that order; junction bases with no gene match: 5.

In this sample, this clonotype turned up many times. The chain is built from TRBV12-3 or TRBV12-4 and TRBJ1-2; D gene uncertain. CDR3 length: 12 amino acids. With 6 bases removed from V and 7 bases from J, the gap between germline ends came to 12 bases. The CDR3 DNA reads as TGTGCCAGCAGCCGCGAGTCGGGTGGCTACACCTTC. Amino acid sequence: CASSRESGGYTF.

The chain combines TRBV11-2 with TRBJ2-1; 7 bases agree with TRBD1. The junction had 2 bases not matched to a gene; V was cut back by 5 bases and J by 4 bases. Germline V CDR1 and CDR2: SGHAT, FQNNGV. CDR3 size: 13 residues. The CDR3 region has the DNA TGTGCCAGCAGCACGGACAGGTACAATGAGCAGTTCTTC. Encoded protein: CASSTDRYNEQFF. Supplemented by reference TRBV11-2 and TRBJ2-1, the full variable domain reads EAGVAQSPRYKIIEKRQSVAFWCNPISGHATLYWYQQILGQGPKLLIQFQNNGVVDDSQLPKDRFSAERLKGVDSTLKIQPAKLEDSAVYLCASSTDRYNEQFFGPGTRLTVL.

V gene TRBV20-1 combines with J gene TRBJ2-1; D unclear. In germline, CDR1 is DFQATT, CDR2 SNEGSKA (reference sequence). V was shortened by 4 bases and J by 8 bases, with 18 bases between the two germline ends. There are 14 residues in the CDR3. In nucleotides, the CDR3 is TGCAGTGCTATCCCTAGGGTATCAGTTTATGAGCAGTTCTTC. Translating it yields CSAIPRVSVYEQFF.

This clonotype was found a few times. The chain uses TRBV2 and TRBJ2-1; 8 bases map to TRBD2. The CDR3 is 15 amino acids. Germline-derived CDR1 and CDR2 are SNHLY and FYNNEI. J lost 4 bases, V lost 3 bases, and 5 bases had no gene match. The CDR3 sequence: CASSEKLAGYNEQFF. The CDR3 coding sequence is TGTGCCAGCAGTGAGAAATTAGCGGGGTACAATGAGCAGTTCTTC. Filled out from reference TRBV2 and TRBJ2-1, the complete variable domain reads EPEVTQTPSHQVTQMGQEVILRCVPISNHLYFYWYRQILGQKVEFLVSFYNNEISEKSEIFDDQFSVERPDGSNFTLKIRSTKLEDSAMYFCASSEKLAGYNEQFFGPGTRLTVL.

The genes are TRBV29-1 and TRBJ1-5; 7 bases align to TRBD1. This CDR3 is built from 14 residues. Unmatched junction bases numbered 5, after V lost 6 bases and J lost 0 bases. Germline V gives CDR1 SQVTM, CDR2 ANQGSEA. CDR3: CSVFGQVSNQPQHF. The CDR3 DNA follows: TGCAGCGTCTTCGGACAGGTTAGCAATCAGCCCCAGCATTTT.

This sequence joins TRBV11-2 and TRBJ1-1; tentative D call: TRBD1 (5 bases). Trimming took 4 bases from V and 3 from J, leaving 15 bases between them. Germline CDR1 and CDR2: SGHAT and FQNNGV. This CDR3 has 15 residues. The CDR3: CASSWGGFTYTEAFF. The CDR3, as DNA: TGTGCCAGCAGCTGGGGGGGGTTTACGTACACTGAAGCTTTCTTT.

V and J are TRBV24-1 and TRBJ2-3; 10 bases map to TRBD1. The CDR3 has 16 residues. The V gene's germline CDR1 is KGHDR and CDR2 SFDVKD. V lost 3 bases and J lost 5; bases outside the gene matches: 7. CDR3 in amino acids: CATSDTGTGAIDTQYF. CDR3 sequence (DNA): TGTGCCACCAGTGATACCGGGACAGGGGCGATAGATACGCAGTATTTT.

This clonotype has ten or more counts. This chain uses TRBV12-3 or TRBV12-4 with TRBJ2-4; TRBD1 matches at 9 bases. The V gene end was trimmed by 6 bases and the J gene end by 0 bases; junction bases not matched to a gene: 12. The CDR3 length is 18 residues. Written as DNA, the CDR3 is TGTGCCAGCAGCACCGGGACAGGGAGAAGGTTAGCCAAAAACATTCAGTACTTC. This translates into CASSTGTGRRLAKNIQYF.

This clonotype was observed a handful of times. The CDR3 region has the DNA TGTGCCAGCAGAGTGACGTTCCTGGCGGGGGGGGATTACAATGAGCAGTTCTTC. Translation gives CASRVTFLAGGDYNEQFF. V is TRBV2 and J is TRBJ2-1, with TRBD2 matching over 9 bases. Germline V gene sequence: CDR1 SNHLY, CDR2 FYNNEI. The CDR3 consists of 18 residues. Trimming took 6 bases from V and 4 from J; bases not matched to a gene: 16. Complete variable domain (other parts from reference TRBV2 and TRBJ2-1): EPEVTQTPSHQVTQMGQEVILRCVPISNHLYFYWYRQILGQKVEFLVSFYNNEISEKSEIFDDQFSVERPDGSNFTLKIRSTKLEDSAMYFCASRVTFLAGGDYNEQFFGPGTRLTVL.

There are a few counts of this clonotype. The genes are TRBV11-2 and TRBJ2-7; unclear D gene. The CDR3 runs 14 residues. Trimming stripped 5 bases from V and 0 bases from J, with 11 bases between. Germline V gene lookup returns CDR1 SGHAT and CDR2 FQNNGV. CDR3 sequence: CASSPRRFSYEQYF. CDR3 bases: TGTGCCAGCAGCCCGCGACGGTTCTCCTACGAGCAGTACTTC.

This clonotype was recorded a few times. V usage is TRBV7-9 and J usage is TRBJ2-7; 7 bases align to TRBD1. The CDR3 has 14 residues. V was pared by 0 bases and J by 4 bases, with 3 bases of the junction left unmatched. Per germline, CDR1 SEHNR and CDR2 FQNEAQ (reference sequence). CDR3 loop: CASSLARQGYEQYF. CDR3 coding DNA: TGTGCCAGCAGCTTAGCCCGACAGGGATACGAGCAGTACTTC.